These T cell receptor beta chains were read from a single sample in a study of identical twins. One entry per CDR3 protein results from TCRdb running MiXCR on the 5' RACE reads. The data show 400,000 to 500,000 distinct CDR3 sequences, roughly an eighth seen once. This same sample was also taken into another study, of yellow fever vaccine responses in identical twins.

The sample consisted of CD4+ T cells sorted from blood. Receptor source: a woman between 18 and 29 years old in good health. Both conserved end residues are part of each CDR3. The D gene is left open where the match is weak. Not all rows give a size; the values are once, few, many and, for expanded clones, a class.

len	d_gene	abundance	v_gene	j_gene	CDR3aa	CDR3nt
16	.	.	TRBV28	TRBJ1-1	CASSLGFRRENTEAFF	TGTGCCAGCAGTTTAGGTTTTCGCAGGGAGAACACTGAAGCTTTCTTT
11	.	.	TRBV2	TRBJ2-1	CASIRYHEQFF	TGTGCCAGCATCAGATACCATGAGCAGTTCTTC
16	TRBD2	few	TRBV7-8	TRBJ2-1	CASSSRGGAAYNEQFF	TGTGCCAGCAGCTCGCGGGGGGGAGCGGCCTACAATGAGCAGTTCTTC
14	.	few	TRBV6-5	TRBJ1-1	CASSHRRAGTEAFF	TGTGCCAGCAGTCACCGACGGGCTGGTACTGAAGCTTTCTTT
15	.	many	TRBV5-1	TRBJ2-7	CASTLGGTSGDEQYF	TGCGCCAGCACCCTTGGCGGGACTTCCGGGGACGAGCAGTACTTC
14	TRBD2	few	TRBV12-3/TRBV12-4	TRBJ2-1	CASRPGTTVNEQFF	TGTGCCAGCAGACCCGGGACTACCGTCAATGAGCAGTTCTTC
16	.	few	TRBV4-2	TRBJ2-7	CASSQAGGQISYEQYF	TGTGCCAGCAGCCAAGCCGGCGGACAGATTTCCTACGAGCAGTACTTC
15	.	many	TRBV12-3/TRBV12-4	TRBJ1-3	CASSLDGGIENTIYF	TGTGCCAGCAGTTTAGACGGGGGAATAGAAAACACCATATATTTT
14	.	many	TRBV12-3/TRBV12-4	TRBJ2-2	CASSAQLGAGELFF	TGTGCCAGCAGTGCCCAACTTGGCGCCGGGGAGCTGTTTTTT
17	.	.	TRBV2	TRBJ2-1	CASSRGLRVSSYNEQFF	TGTGCCAGCAGTCGAGGGTTGCGGGTTAGCTCCTACAATGAGCAGTTCTTC
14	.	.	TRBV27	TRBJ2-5	CASSGLGVGETQYF	TGTGCCAGCAGTGGTCTAGGGGTCGGGGAGACCCAGTACTTC
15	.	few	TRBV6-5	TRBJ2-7	CASSYWHGGDYEQYF	TGTGCCAGCAGTTACTGGCACGGGGGCGATTACGAGCAGTACTTC
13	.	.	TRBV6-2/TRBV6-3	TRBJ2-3	CASSEGIPDTQYF	TGTGCCAGCAGTGAGGGGATCCCAGATACGCAGTATTTT
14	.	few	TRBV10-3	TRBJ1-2	CAISESIQNYGYTF	TGTGCCATCAGTGAGTCGATCCAGAACTATGGCTACACCTTC
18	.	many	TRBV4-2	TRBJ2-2	CASSQDSGRSRNTGELFF	TGTGCCAGCAGCCAAGATTCGGGGCGGTCCAGGAACACCGGGGAGCTGTTTTTT
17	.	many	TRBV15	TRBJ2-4	CATSRDLEGISKNIQYF	TGTGCCACCAGCAGAGATTTAGAGGGGATATCCAAAAACATTCAGTACTTC
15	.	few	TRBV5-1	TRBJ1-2	CASSRGSVSEYGYTF	TGCGCCAGCAGCCGTGGTTCAGTTAGTGAGTATGGCTACACCTTC
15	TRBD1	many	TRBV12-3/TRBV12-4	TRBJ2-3	CASSQRTGVTDTQYF	TGTGCCAGCAGTCAAAGGACAGGAGTCACAGATACGCAGTATTTT
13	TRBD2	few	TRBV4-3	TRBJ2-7	CASSQRDGGEQYF	TGCGCCAGCAGCCAAAGAGATGGGGGGGAACAGTACTTC
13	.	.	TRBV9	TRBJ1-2	CASSVIQGHGYTF	TGTGCCAGCAGCGTGATCCAGGGCCATGGCTACACCTTC
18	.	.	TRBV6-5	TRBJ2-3	CASSYSEPRAGSTDTQYF	TGTGCCAGCAGTTACTCGGAGCCAAGGGCAGGGAGCACAGATACGCAGTATTTT
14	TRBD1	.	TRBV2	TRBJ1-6	CASILGQANSPLHF	TGTGCCAGCATCCTAGGACAGGCAAATTCACCCCTCCACTTT
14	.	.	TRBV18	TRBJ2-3	CASSSEMPPGTQYF	TGTGCCAGCTCATCGGAGATGCCGCCGGGGACGCAGTATTTT
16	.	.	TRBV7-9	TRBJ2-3	CAIRDARARHVGTQYF	TGTGCCATACGGGACGCCCGGGCTAGACACGTTGGTACGCAGTATTTT
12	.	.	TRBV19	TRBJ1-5	CASSLVFQPQHF	TGTGCCAGTAGCCTCGTCTTCCAGCCCCAGCATTTT
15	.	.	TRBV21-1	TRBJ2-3	CASSTSRGGTDTQYF	TGTGCCAGCAGCACAAGCAGAGGGGGCACAGATACGCAGTATTTT
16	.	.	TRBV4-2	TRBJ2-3	CASSQDSPGETDTQYF	TGTGCCAGCAGCCAAGATTCCCCCGGGGAGACAGATACGCAGTATTTT
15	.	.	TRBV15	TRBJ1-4	CATRWGGQENEKLFF	TGTGCCACCAGATGGGGAGGCCAGGAGAATGAAAAACTGTTTTTT
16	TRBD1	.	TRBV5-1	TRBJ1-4	CASSQGQGNANEKLFF	TGCGCCAGCAGCCAGGGACAGGGGAATGCTAATGAAAAACTGTTTTTT
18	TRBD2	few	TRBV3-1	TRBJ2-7	CASSPRILAGGTSYEQYF	TGTGCCAGCAGCCCCCGGATACTAGCGGGGGGCACCTCCTACGAGCAGTACTTC
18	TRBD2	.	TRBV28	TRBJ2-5	CASSPTRLAGGIQETQYF	TGTGCCAGCAGCCCAACCCGACTAGCGGGAGGGATCCAAGAGACCCAGTACTTC
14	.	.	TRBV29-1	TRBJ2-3	CSVPPGGLGVTQYF	TGCAGCGTACCCCCCGGGGGGCTAGGAGTGACGCAGTATTTT
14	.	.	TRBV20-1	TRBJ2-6	CSAGGQFGANVLTF	TGCAGTGCTGGAGGACAGTTTGGGGCCAACGTCCTGACTTTC
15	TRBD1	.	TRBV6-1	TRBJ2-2	CASSKGTGDTGELFF	TGTGCCAGCAGTAAAGGGACAGGAGACACCGGGGAGCTGTTTTTT
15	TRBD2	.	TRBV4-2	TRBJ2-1	CASSQVLAGVNEQFF	TGTGCCAGCAGCCAAGTCCTAGCGGGAGTTAATGAGCAGTTCTTC
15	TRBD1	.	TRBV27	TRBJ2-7	CASSLADRVEYEQYF	TGTGCCAGCAGTTTAGCGGACAGGGTCGAATACGAGCAGTACTTC
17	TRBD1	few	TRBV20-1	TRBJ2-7	CSARVLQGAGNSYEQYF	TGCAGTGCTAGAGTCTTACAGGGGGCAGGGAATTCCTACGAGCAGTACTTC
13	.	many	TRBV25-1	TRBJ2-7	CASSGTGDYEQYF	TGTGCCAGCAGTGGCACGGGGGACTACGAGCAGTACTTC
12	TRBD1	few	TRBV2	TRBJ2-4	CASSGQGRAEYF	TGTGCCAGCAGCGGACAGGGAAGGGCGGAGTACTTC
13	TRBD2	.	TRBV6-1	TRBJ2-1	CAVRAGGLNEQFF	TGTGCCGTCCGGGCGGGAGGGCTTAATGAGCAGTTCTTC
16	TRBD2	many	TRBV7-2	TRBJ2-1	CASSRSPGLARDEQFF	TGTGCCAGCAGCCGTTCCCCGGGACTAGCGCGCGATGAGCAGTTCTTC
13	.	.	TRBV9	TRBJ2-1	CASGPYSNGEQFF	TGTGCCAGCGGACCTTACAGTAACGGTGAGCAGTTCTTC
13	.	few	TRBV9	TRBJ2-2	CASSVDGTGELFF	TGTGCCAGCAGCGTAGACGGCACCGGGGAGCTGTTTTTT
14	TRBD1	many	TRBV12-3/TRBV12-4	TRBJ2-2	CASRGTGATGELFF	TGTGCCAGCAGGGGGACAGGGGCGACCGGGGAGCTGTTTTTT
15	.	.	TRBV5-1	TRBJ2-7	CASSLVAGAGYEQYF	TGCGCCAGCAGCTTGGTCGCGGGGGCGGGCTACGAGCAGTACTTC
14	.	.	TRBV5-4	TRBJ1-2	CASSFSGRVDGYTF	TGTGCCAGCAGCTTCTCGGGAAGGGTGGATGGCTACACCTTC
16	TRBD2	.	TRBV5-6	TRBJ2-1	CASRALAGGPVYEQFF	TGTGCCAGCAGAGCCCTAGCGGGGGGGCCAGTCTATGAGCAGTTCTTC
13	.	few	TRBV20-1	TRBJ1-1	CSGPGRRNTEAFF	TGCAGTGGACCCGGGAGGAGGAACACTGAAGCTTTCTTT
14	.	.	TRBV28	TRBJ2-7	CASSLFGRTYEQYF	TGTGCCAGCAGTTTATTCGGCAGGACCTACGAGCAGTACTTC
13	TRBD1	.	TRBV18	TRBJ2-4	CASSRQGQDIQYF	TGTGCCAGCTCAAGACAGGGTCAGGACATTCAGTACTTC
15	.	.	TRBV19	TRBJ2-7	CASSISSDSYYEQYF	TGTGCCAGTAGTATTTCCTCGGACAGTTACTACGAGCAGTACTTC
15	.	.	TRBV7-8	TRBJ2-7	CASSSGVRSLGEQYF	TGTGCCAGCAGCTCCGGGGTGAGGAGTTTAGGCGAGCAGTACTTC
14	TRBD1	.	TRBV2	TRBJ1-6	CASSGDRNNSPLHF	TGTGCCAGCAGTGGGGACAGGAACAATTCACCCCTCCACTTT
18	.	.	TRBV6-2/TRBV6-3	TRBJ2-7	CASSYGGPGSSSTYEQYF	TGTGCCAGCAGTTACGGGGGCCCCGGAAGCAGTTCTACCTACGAGCAGTACTTC
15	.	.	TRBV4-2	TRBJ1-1	CASSQDQATNTEAFF	TGTGCCAGCAGCCAAGATCAGGCCACGAACACTGAAGCTTTCTTT
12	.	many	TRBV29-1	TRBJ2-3	CSVAQGRETQYF	TGCAGCGTTGCGCAGGGAAGGGAGACGCAGTATTTT
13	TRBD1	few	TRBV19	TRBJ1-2	CASEGQFNYGYTF	TGTGCCAGTGAGGGACAGTTCAACTATGGCTACACCTTC
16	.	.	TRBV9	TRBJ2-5	CASSVVPAGPTETQYF	TGTGCCAGCAGCGTAGTCCCAGCGGGCCCGACAGAGACCCAGTACTTC
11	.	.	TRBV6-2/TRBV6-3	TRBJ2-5	CASSPDSTQYF	TGTGCCAGCAGCCCGGACTCGACCCAGTACTTC